This passage covers 22 T cell receptor beta chains from one sample sequenced in a study of blood T cell repertoires in COVID-19. The assay was immunoSEQ multiplex PCR, and TCRdb's table has in-frame clones only and misses some. The repertoire holds about 280,000 clones, approximately 90% seen once, with about 4.2% in the top ten. What was sequenced was peripheral blood. The receptors derive from a man aged 40-50 years with acute or convalescent COVID-19.

V and J are TRBV12-5 and TRBJ2-7; 8 nucleotides line up with TRBD1. The CDR3 runs 15 residues. The J segment lost 1 base and the V segment lost 3 bases, leaving 5 bases of the junction unmatched. CDR1 LGHNT and CDR2 FRNRAP come from the germline V gene. The CDR3 region is CASGFVRDRSYEQYF. CDR3 coding DNA: TGTGCTAGTGGTTTCGTCCGGGACAGGTCCTACGAGCAGTACTTC. Full variable domain (outside the CDR3, taken from reference TRBV12-5 and TRBJ2-7): DARVTQTPRHKVTEMGQEVTMRCQPILGHNTVFWYRQTMMQGLELLAYFRNRAPLDDSGMPKDRFSAEMPDATLATLKIQPSEPRDSAVYFCASGFVRDRSYEQYFGPGTRLTVT.

The chain recombines TRBV19 with TRBJ1-4, with a weak D call TRBD1 (5 bases). Germline CDR1 LNHDA, CDR2 SQIVND (reference sequence). V lost 0 bases and J lost 7, with 24 bases in between. There are 19 residues in the CDR3. The CDR3: CASSIDPGTAGWRGEKLFF. The CDR3 DNA follows: TGTGCCAGTAGTATAGATCCTGGGACTGCAGGTTGGAGAGGTGAAAAACTGTTTTTT.

The V call is TRBV10-3, the J call TRBJ2-2; D possibly corresponds to TRBD1 (5 bases). Germline lookup yields CDR1 ENHRY and CDR2 SYGVKD. The CDR3 consists of 15 residues. With 8 bases removed from V and 4 bases from J, the gap between germline ends came to 17 bases. CDR3 nucleotide sequence: TGTGCCATCTCCCGGCAAGGGGCACCCACCGGGGAGCTGTTTTTT. Translation gives CAISRQGAPTGELFF.

The genes are TRBV2 and TRBJ1-2; TRBD1 is a possible D gene (5 bases). V shed 4 bases and J shed 8 bases, with 8 bases lying between them. The CDR3 is 11 amino acids. CDR1 and CDR2 (germline): SNHLY, FYNNEI. The chain's CDR3 is CASSVGAGYTF. The CDR3 region has the DNA TGTGCCAGCAGTGTAGGGGCCGGCTACACCTTC.

The chain uses TRBV11-3 and TRBJ1-1; the D is unclear. The CDR3 length is 13 residues. Germline CDR1 SGHNT, CDR2 YENEEA. The ends were cut back, 2 bases at V and 3 bases at J, with 7 bases in the middle. DNA for the CDR3: TGTGCCAGCAGCTTATTCTTCGACACTGAAGCTTTCTTT. Translated: CASSLFFDTEAFF.

This clone was recorded only once. The rearrangement links TRBV27 to TRBJ1-5, with 8 bases aligning to TRBD1. The CDR3 has 13 amino acids. V lost 6 bases, J lost 7 bases, and 5 bases stayed unmatched. Germline loops: CDR1 MNHEY, CDR2 SMNVEV (reference sequence). CDR3: CASSFRGHQPQHF. The CDR3 bases are TGTGCCAGCAGCTTCAGGGGGCACCAGCCCCAGCATTTT.

The gene calls are TRBV3-1 (or the pseudogene TRBV3-2) and TRBJ1-4; D call uncertain. CDR1 is LGHDT, CDR2 YNNKEL, per germline (reference sequence). The ends were cut back, 0 bases at V and 10 bases at J, with 15 bases in the middle. The CDR3 consists of 15 residues. The CDR3 DNA follows: TGTGCCAGCAGCCAAGATCTAACGACGGGAGGAAAACTGTTTTTT. Translation: CASSQDLTTGGKLFF.

V gene TRBV6-6 combines with J gene TRBJ2-1, with D perhaps TRBD1 (7 bases). The CDR3 consists of 15 residues. V was clipped by 2 bases and J by 7 bases, with 15 bases between them. Germline loops: CDR1 MNHNY, CDR2 SVGAGI (reference sequence). CDR3 region: CASSYGAGGPNEQFF. The CDR3 DNA sequence: TGTGCCAGCAGTTACGGGGCAGGGGGGCCTAATGAGCAGTTCTTC.

The V and J genes are TRBV6-5 and TRBJ2-7; D ambiguous. Germline V lookup: CDR1 MNHEY, CDR2 SVGAGI. V shed 0 bases and J shed 3 bases, with 9 bases lying between them. The CDR3 consists of 14 residues. CDR3 residues: CASSYSGRNYEQYF. CDR3 DNA: TGTGCCAGCAGTTACTCGGGCAGGAACTACGAGCAGTACTTC.

In DNA form, the CDR3 reads TGTGCCAGCAGTACCGGAACAGGGGGGAATTCACCCCTCCACTTT. Encoded protein: CASSTGTGGNSPLHF. This chain links TRBV6-5 with TRBJ1-6, with TRBD1 matching over 8 bases. CDR3 length: 15 amino acids. With 5 bases clipped from V and 7 bases from J, the junction kept 7 bases outside the gene matches. CDR1 and CDR2 from the germline V gene are MNHEY and SVGAGI.

This chain links TRBV15 with TRBJ1-4; D gene uncertain. The CDR3 consists of 15 residues. The V gene lost 0 bases and the J gene lost 3 bases, with 8 bases spanning the gap. The germline V gene has CDR1 LNHNV and CDR2 YYDKDF (reference sequence). The CDR3 DNA is TGTGCCACCAGCAGAGATGTGAAGCCTAATGAAAAACTGTTTTTT. It specifies CATSRDVKPNEKLFF.

This clone was counted a single time. J is TRBJ1-1 and V is TRBV6-5; D not certain. Germline V gene sequence: CDR1 MNHEY, CDR2 SVGAGI. V shed 7 bases and J shed 1 base, with 7 bases lying between them. The CDR3 contains 12 residues. CDR3 residues: CASKRGNTEAFF. CDR3 nucleotides: TGTGCCAGCAAGCGAGGGAACACTGAAGCTTTCTTT.

This chain joins TRBV5-5 and TRBJ2-1; 7 nucleotides match TRBD2. This CDR3 has 13 amino acids. V dropped 4 bases and J dropped 6; count of bases not matched to a gene: 4. The germline V gene encodes CDR1 SGHKS and CDR2 YYEKEE (reference sequence). The CDR3: CASSPPGGNEQFF. As DNA, the CDR3 is TGTGCCAGCAGCCCACCGGGAGGCAATGAGCAGTTCTTC.

The rearrangement links TRBV12-3 or TRBV12-4 to TRBJ1-2; D not certain. CDR3 length: 13 amino acids. V lost 3 bases to trimming and J lost 6 bases, with 11 bases between them. CDR3 protein: CASSFLFANGYTF. CDR3 DNA: TGTGCCAGCAGTTTTCTATTTGCTAATGGCTACACCTTC.

The gene calls are TRBV6-1 and TRBJ2-7, with 7 bases lining up with TRBD1. This CDR3 region has 15 residues. V trimming: 1 base; J trimming: 3 bases; junction bases outside the gene matches: 6. From germline, CDR1 is MNHNS and CDR2 SASEGT. The CDR3 is CASSEEGDRYYEQYF. The CDR3 bases are TGTGCCAGCAGTGAAGAGGGGGACAGATACTACGAGCAGTACTTC.

As to this clone: This specimen includes other DNA sequences encoding the same CDR3. The chain uses TRBV5-1 and TRBJ1-2; TRBD1 agrees at 8 bases. CDR1 SGHRS and CDR2 YFSETQ come from the germline V gene. CDR3 length: 13 residues. V dropped 4 bases and J dropped 2; count of bases not matched to a gene: 1. The CDR3 spells CASSGQGNYGYTF. CDR3 in DNA: TGCGCCAGCAGCGGACAGGGAAACTATGGCTACACCTTC.

The chain links TRBV21-1 to TRBJ1-2; the DNA was not used to check the table's D call, TRBD1. TRBV21-1 is a pseudogene locus. This CDR3 has 16 amino acids. In DNA form, the CDR3 reads TGTGCCAGCAGCCGGAATGACAGTTCCCTTAACTATGGCTACACCTTC. The encoded protein is CASSRNDSSLNYGYTF.

This clone was seen just once. The chain combines TRBV3-1 (or the pseudogene TRBV3-2) with TRBJ2-7; 10 bases are a match to TRBD1. The junction had 5 bases not matched to a gene; V was cut back by 4 bases and J by 2 bases. CDR3 length: 15 amino acids. Germline V CDR1 and CDR2: LGHDT, YNNKEL (reference sequence). The CDR3 nucleotides read TGTGCCAGCAGCCTACGGACAGGGGGAACCTACGAGCAGTACTTC. Its protein product is CASSLRTGGTYEQYF.

V and J are TRBV19 and TRBJ1-5; 7 bases are a match to TRBD1. Germline-derived CDR1 and CDR2 are LNHDA and SQIVND (reference sequence). Germline trimming cut 2 bases from V and 6 bases from J; bases unmatched to any gene: 4. CDR3 length: 14 amino acids. As DNA, the CDR3 is TGTGCCAGTAGTATATTAGGGGGCAGTCAGCCCCAGCATTTT. It is translated as CASSILGGSQPQHF. Full variable domain (remainder filled in from reference TRBV19 and TRBJ1-5): DGGITQSPKYLFRKEGQNVTLSCEQNLNHDAMYWYRQDPGQGLRLIYYSQIVNDFQKGDIAEGYSVSREKKESFPLTVTSAQKNPTAFYLCASSILGGSQPQHFGDGTRLSIL.

The chain uses TRBV6-6 and TRBJ1-6; 8 bases are a match to TRBD1. Germline V CDR1 and CDR2: MNHNY, SVGAGI (reference sequence). V was clipped by 7 bases and J by 7 bases; unmatched bases: 6. There are 14 residues in the CDR3. In nucleotides, the CDR3 is TGTGCCAGCACCCCAGGGGGCTTCAATTCACCCCTCCACTTT. This sequence encodes CASTPGGFNSPLHF.

The chain is built from TRBV6-5 and TRBJ2-1; 7 positions agree with TRBD1. The CDR3 is made up of 12 amino acids. The junction had 0 bases not matched to a gene; V was cut back by 4 bases and J by 6 bases. Germline lookup yields CDR1 MNHEY and CDR2 SVGAGI. The chain's CDR3 is CASSSGGNEQFF. The CDR3 coding sequence is TGTGCCAGCAGTTCAGGGGGCAATGAGCAGTTCTTC.

This chain uses TRBV11-2 with TRBJ2-3, with D possibly TRBD1 on 6 matching bases. There are 15 residues in the CDR3. V dropped 4 bases and J dropped 3 bases, with 14 bases sitting between them. Germline lookup yields CDR1 SGHAT and CDR2 FQNNGV. As DNA, the CDR3 is TGTGCCAGCAGCTCTTACAGGGATGGTACAGATACGCAGTATTTT. The encoded protein is CASSSYRDGTDTQYF.